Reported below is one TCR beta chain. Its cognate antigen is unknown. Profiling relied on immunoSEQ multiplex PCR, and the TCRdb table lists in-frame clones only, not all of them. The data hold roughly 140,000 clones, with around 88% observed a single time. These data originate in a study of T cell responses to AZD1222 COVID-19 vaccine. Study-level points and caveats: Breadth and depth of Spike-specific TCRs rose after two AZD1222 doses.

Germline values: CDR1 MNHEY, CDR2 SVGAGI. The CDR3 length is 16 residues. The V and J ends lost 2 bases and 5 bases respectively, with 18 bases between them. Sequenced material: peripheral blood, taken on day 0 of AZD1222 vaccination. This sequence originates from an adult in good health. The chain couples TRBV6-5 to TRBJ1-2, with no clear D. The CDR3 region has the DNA TGTGCCAGCAGTTACGGGTGGACCCGAGGCGAATATGGCTACACCTTC. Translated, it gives CASSYGWTRGEYGYTF.